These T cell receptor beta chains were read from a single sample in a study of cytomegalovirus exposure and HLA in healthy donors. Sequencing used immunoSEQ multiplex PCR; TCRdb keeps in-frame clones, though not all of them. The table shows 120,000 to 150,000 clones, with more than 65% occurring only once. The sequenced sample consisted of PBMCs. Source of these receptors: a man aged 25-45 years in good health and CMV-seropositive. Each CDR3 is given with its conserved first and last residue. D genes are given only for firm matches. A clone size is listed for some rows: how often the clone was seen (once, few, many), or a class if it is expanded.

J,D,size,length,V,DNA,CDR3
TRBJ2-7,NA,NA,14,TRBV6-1,TGTGCCAGCAGTGAGGCACAGGGTACCTACGAGCAGTACTTC,CASSEAQGTYEQYF
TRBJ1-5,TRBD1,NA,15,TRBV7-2,TGTGCCAGCAGCTTAGAGAGACAGGGTGGTCAGCCCCAGCATTTT,CASSLERQGGQPQHF
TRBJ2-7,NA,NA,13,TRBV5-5,TGTGCCAGCAGCTTGGGGACAGACCACGAGCAGTACTTC,CASSLGTDHEQYF
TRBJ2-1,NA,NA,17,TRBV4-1,TGCGCCAGCAGCCAAGATGAAGTTGGAGGATCCTACAATGAGCAGTTCTTC,CASSQDEVGGSYNEQFF
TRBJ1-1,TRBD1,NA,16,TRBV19,TGTGCCAGTAGTGAAAAGACAGGGGGCCTGAACACTGAAGCTTTCTTT,CASSEKTGGLNTEAFF
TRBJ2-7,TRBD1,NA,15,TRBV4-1,TGCGCCAGCAGCCAAGTCCGGGACAGTTCCTACGAGCAGTACTTC,CASSQVRDSSYEQYF
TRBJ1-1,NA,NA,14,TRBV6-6,TGTGCCAGCAGTAGGCCCGGGGTGAACACTGAAGCTTTCTTT,CASSRPGVNTEAFF
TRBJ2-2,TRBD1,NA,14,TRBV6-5,TGTGCCAGCAGTTACGCACAGGGGCACGGGGAGCTGTTTTTT,CASSYAQGHGELFF
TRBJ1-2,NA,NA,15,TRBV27,TGTGCCAGCAGTTTTATCCCTCGACAGGCGAACGGCTACACCTTC,CASSFIPRQANGYTF
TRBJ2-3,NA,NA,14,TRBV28,TGTGCCAGCAGGGCCGGGTTTAGCACAGATACGCAGTATTTT,CASRAGFSTDTQYF
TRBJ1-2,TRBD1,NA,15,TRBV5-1,TGCGCCAGCAGCCGGGGGGGACAGGGGAACTATGGCTACACCTTC,CASSRGGQGNYGYTF
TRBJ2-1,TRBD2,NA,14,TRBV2,TGTGCCAGCAGTGGGACTAGCGGGTACAATGAGCAGTTCTTC,CASSGTSGYNEQFF
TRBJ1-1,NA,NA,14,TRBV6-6,TGTGCCAGCAACCCTGGACAGTCATCCACTGAAGCTTTCTTT,CASNPGQSSTEAFF
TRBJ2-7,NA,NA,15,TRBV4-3,TGCGCCAGCAGCCAAGTGGGGGACTTGTCCTACGAGCAGTACTTC,CASSQVGDLSYEQYF
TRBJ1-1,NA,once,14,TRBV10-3,TGTGCCATCTGCTGCGAGGAGATGAACACTGAAGCTTTCTTT,CAICCEEMNTEAFF
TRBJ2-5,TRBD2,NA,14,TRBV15,TGTGCCACCAGCTCCGCGGGGAGGGGAGAGACCCAGTACTTC,CATSSAGRGETQYF
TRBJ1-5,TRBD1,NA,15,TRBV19,TGTGCCAGTACCCCGACAACAGGGGGCCATCAGCCCCAGCATTTT,CASTPTTGGHQPQHF
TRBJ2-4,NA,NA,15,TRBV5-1,TGCGCCAGCAGCTTTTTAACGGGGGGCGAAAACATTCAGTACTTC,CASSFLTGGENIQYF
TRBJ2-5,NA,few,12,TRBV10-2,TGCGCCAGCAGCGGCGCAGGGGAATCCCAGTACTTC,CASSGAGESQYF
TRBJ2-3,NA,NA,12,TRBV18,TGTGCCAGCTCACCTCGGACAGATACGCAGTATTTT,CASSPRTDTQYF
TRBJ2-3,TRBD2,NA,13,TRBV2,TGTGCCAGCAGATGGCGGGAGGCCGATACGCAGTATTTT,CASRWREADTQYF
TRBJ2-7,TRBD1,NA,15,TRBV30,TGTGCCTGGGCCCGGACAGGGAACGGCGCCTACGAGCAGTACTTC,CAWARTGNGAYEQYF
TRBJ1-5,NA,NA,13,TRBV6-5,TGTGCCAGCAGTGCCAACAAGAATCAGCCCCAGCATTTT,CASSANKNQPQHF
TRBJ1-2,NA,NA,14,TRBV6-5,TGTGCCAGCTTGGGCAGGGGAAAAAGCTATGGCTACACCTTC,CASLGRGKSYGYTF
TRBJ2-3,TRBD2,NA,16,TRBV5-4,TGTGCCAGCAGTTCAGGACTAGCGGGCCTCACAGATACGCAGTATTTT,CASSSGLAGLTDTQYF
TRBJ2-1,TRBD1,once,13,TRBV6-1,TGTGCCAGCAGTCGGGACAGTTACAATGAGCAGTTCTTC,CASSRDSYNEQFF
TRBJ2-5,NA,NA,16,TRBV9,TGTGCCAGCAGCGGGATTCTGGGAGGCGGGGCGGAGACCCAGTACTTC,CASSGILGGGAETQYF
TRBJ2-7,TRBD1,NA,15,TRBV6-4,TGTGCCAGCAGTGACCCTCCGGGACAGCCTTACGAGCAGTACTTC,CASSDPPGQPYEQYF
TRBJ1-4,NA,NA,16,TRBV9,TGTGCCAGCAGCGTTGGAGGGTCAGATTTTAATGAAAAACTGTTTTTT,CASSVGGSDFNEKLFF
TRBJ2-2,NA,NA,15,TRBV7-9,TGTGCCAGCAGCTTAGGCCAGGGGATACACGGGGAGCTGTTTTTT,CASSLGQGIHGELFF
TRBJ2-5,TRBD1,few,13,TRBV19,TGTGCCAGCTATGACAGGGAAAAAGAGACCCAGTACTTC,CASYDREKETQYF
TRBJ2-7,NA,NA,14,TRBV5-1,TGCGCCAGCAGCTTGGTTAGCGGACCCTACGAGCAGTACTTC,CASSLVSGPYEQYF
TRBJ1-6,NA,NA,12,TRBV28,TGTGCCAGCGGGGGACTACCTTCACCCCTCCACTTT,CASGGLPSPLHF
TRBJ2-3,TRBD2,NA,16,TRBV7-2,TGTGCCAGCAGCTTAAGAGCGGGGGGGCGACAAGATACGCAGTATTTT,CASSLRAGGRQDTQYF
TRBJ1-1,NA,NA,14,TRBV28,TGTGCCAGCAGTTTATTGGGGGGGAACACTGAAGCTTTCTTT,CASSLLGGNTEAFF
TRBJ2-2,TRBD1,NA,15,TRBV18,TGTGCCAGCTCACCGAGGGACAGCAATACCGGGGAGCTGTTTTTT,CASSPRDSNTGELFF
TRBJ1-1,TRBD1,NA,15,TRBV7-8,TGTGCCAGCAGCTTAGGCGACAGGGATGGCACTGAAGCTTTCTTT,CASSLGDRDGTEAFF
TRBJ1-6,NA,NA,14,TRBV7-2,TGTGCCAGCAGCGAACTCTGGTCGGATTCACCCCTCCACTTT,CASSELWSDSPLHF
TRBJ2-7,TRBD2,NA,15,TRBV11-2,TGTGCCAGCAGCGAAGGGACTAGTCCCTCCTACGAGCAGTACTTC,CASSEGTSPSYEQYF
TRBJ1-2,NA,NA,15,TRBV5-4,TGTGCCAGCAGCTTGGCCACCTCACCCGGAGATGGCTACACCTTC,CASSLATSPGDGYTF
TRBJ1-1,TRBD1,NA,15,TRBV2,TGTGCCAGCAGTGGCCTAGGACAGGCGAACACTGAAGCTTTCTTT,CASSGLGQANTEAFF
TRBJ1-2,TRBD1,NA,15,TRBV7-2,TGTGCCAGCAGCCGACGGGACAGAAGATCAGAGGGCTACACCTTC,CASSRRDRRSEGYTF